This T cell receptor (beta chain) was observed in a study of blood T cell repertoires in COVID-19. Clinical history as reported by participants underpinned cohort assignment. In regard to this clone: Other DNA sequences in the sample encode the same CDR3.

Produced via immunoSEQ multiplex PCR; TCRdb's table is partial and in-frame only. The data show roughly 300,000 clones, more than 75% seen once. The TCR comes from a woman between 18 and 29 years old who had recovered from COVID-19. What was sequenced was PBMCs or T cells enriched from blood (not recorded which).

The CDR3, as DNA: TGCGCCAGCAGCCAAGTGGGGGGGACTGAAGCTTTCTTT. Translation: CASSQVGGTEAFF. J is TRBJ1-1 and V is TRBV4-1; TRBD1 is a possible D gene (5 bases). Germline V gene data show CDR1 as MGHRA and CDR2 as YSYEKL. This CDR3 has 13 amino acids. Trimming left V 1 base short and J 5 bases short, with 8 bases between.